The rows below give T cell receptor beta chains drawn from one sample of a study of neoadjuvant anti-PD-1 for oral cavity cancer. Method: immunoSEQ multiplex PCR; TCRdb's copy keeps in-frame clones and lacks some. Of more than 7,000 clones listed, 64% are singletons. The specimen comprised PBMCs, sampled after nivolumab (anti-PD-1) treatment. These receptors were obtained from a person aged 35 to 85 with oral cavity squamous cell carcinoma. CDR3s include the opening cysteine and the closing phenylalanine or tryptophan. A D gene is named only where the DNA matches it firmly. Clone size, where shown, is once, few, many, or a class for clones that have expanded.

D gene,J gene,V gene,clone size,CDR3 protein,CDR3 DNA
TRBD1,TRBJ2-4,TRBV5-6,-,CASSASRDRGRVAKNIQYF,TGTGCCAGCAGCGCGAGCCGGGACAGGGGGCGTGTAGCCAAAAACATTCAGTACTTC
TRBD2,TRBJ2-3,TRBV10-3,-,CAISADFGAGGPKQYF,TGTGCCATCAGCGCGGACTTTGGGGCGGGGGGCCCTAAGCAGTATTTT
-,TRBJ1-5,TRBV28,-,CASSLAIPHQPQHF,TGTGCCAGCAGTTTGGCGATTCCCCACCAGCCCCAGCATTTT
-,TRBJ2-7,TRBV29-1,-,CSVDPGEEQYF,TGCAGCGTTGATCCAGGGGAGGAGCAGTACTTC
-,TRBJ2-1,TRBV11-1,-,CASSLALLAIGGEQFF,TGTGCCAGCAGCTTAGCCCTTCTAGCGATAGGTGGTGAGCAGTTCTTC
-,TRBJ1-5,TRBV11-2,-,CASSLETYQPQHF,TGTGCCAGCAGCTTAGAGACTTATCAGCCCCAGCATTTT
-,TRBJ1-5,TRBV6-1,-,CASSEETGFRNQPQHF,TGTGCCAGCAGTGAAGAGACAGGCTTTCGCAATCAGCCCCAGCATTTT
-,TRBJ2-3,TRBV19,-,CASTPGAANTQYF,TGTGCCAGTACCCCAGGGGCGGCGAATACGCAGTATTTT
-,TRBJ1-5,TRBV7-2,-,CASSLATRFRGQPQHF,TGTGCCAGCAGCTTAGCGACACGTTTTAGGGGGCAGCCCCAGCATTTT
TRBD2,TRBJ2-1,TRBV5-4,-,CASSLGAGAPNEQFF,TGTGCCAGCAGCTTGGGAGCGGGGGCCCCCAATGAGCAGTTCTTC
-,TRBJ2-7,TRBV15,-,CATSRDPKVRLPYEQYF,TGTGCCACCAGCAGAGATCCAAAGGTTCGGCTACCCTACGAGCAGTACTTC
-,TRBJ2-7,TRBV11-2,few,CASSLAGGREQYF,TGTGCCAGCAGCTTAGCGGGGGGCAGGGAGCAGTACTTC
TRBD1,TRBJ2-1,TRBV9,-,CASSMTGQYNEQFF,TGTGCCAGCAGCATGACAGGGCAATACAATGAGCAGTTCTTC
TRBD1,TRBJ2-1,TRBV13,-,CASSLGQGDNEQFF,TGTGCCAGCAGCTTGGGACAGGGTGACAATGAGCAGTTCTTC
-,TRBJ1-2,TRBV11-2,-,CASSLGAGSYGYTF,TGTGCCAGCAGCTTAGGAGCAGGGTCCTACGGCTACACCTTC
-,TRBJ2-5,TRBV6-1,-,CASSENAGYGETQYF,TGTGCCAGCAGTGAAAATGCAGGCTACGGGGAGACCCAGTACTTC
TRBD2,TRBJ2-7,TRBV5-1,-,CASSSSTSGSSYEQYF,TGCGCCAGCAGCTCCTCGACTAGCGGAAGCTCCTACGAGCAGTACTTC
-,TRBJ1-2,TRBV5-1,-,CASSPTRNYGYTF,TGCGCCAGCAGTCCTACCAGAAACTATGGCTACACCTTC
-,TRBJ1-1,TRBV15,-,CATSRDGWGVNTEAFF,TGTGCCACCAGCAGAGATGGTTGGGGGGTGAACACTGAAGCTTTCTTT
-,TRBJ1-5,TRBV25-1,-,CASSDSGATQPQHF,TGTGCCAGCAGTGATTCTGGGGCGACTCAGCCCCAGCATTTT
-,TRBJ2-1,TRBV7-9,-,CASSYRGTANEQFF,TGTGCCAGCAGCTATCGGGGAACCGCGAATGAGCAGTTCTTC
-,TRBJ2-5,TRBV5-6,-,CASSLGSENLQETQYF,TGTGCCAGCAGCTTGGGGTCAGAAAATCTACAAGAGACCCAGTACTTC
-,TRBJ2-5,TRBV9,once,CASSAGGLLETQYF,TGTGCCAGCAGCGCCGGAGGACTTCTCGAGACCCAGTACTTC
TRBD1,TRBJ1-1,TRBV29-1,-,CSVLPPGGRNTEAFF,TGCAGCGTTCTCCCCCCAGGGGGTAGGAACACTGAAGCTTTCTTT
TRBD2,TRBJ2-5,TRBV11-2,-,CASSSGTSGYQETQYF,TGTGCCAGCAGCTCAGGGACTAGCGGCTACCAAGAGACCCAGTACTTC
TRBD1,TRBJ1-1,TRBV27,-,CASSRLDQQGGSNTEAFF,TGTGCCAGCAGCCGATTAGACCAGCAAGGGGGCAGCAACACTGAAGCTTTCTTT
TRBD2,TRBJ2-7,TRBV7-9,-,CASSEAGGRLEQYF,TGTGCCAGCAGTGAAGCGGGAGGGCGGCTCGAGCAGTACTTC
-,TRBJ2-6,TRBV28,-,CASRIGGEGANVLTF,TGTGCCAGCAGAATCGGGGGAGAAGGGGCCAACGTCCTGACTTTC
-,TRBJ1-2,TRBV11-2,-,CASSSRSNYGYTF,TGTGCCAGCAGCTCCCGGAGTAACTATGGCTACACCTTC
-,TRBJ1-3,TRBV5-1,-,CASSLDGHSGNTIYF,TGCGCCAGCAGCTTGGACGGGCACTCTGGAAACACCATATATTTT
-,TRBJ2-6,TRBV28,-,CASSLGGGGANVLTF,TGTGCCAGCAGTTTGGGGGGAGGCGGGGCCAACGTCCTGACTTTC
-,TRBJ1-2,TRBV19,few,CASSINRNYGYTF,TGTGCCAGTAGTATAAACAGAAACTATGGCTACACCTTC
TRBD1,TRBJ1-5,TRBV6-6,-,CASSRQGGNQPQHF,TGTGCCAGCAGCCGACAGGGTGGCAATCAGCCCCAGCATTTT
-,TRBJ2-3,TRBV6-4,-,CASSQEAGSTDTQYF,TGTGCCAGCAGTCAAGAGGCGGGGAGCACAGATACGCAGTATTTT
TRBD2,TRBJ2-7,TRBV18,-,CASSPSGGFSYEQYF,TGTGCCAGCTCACCATCGGGGGGGTTCTCCTACGAGCAGTACTTC
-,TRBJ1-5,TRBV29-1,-,CSVVAHQFTYSNQPQHF,TGCAGCGTTGTGGCACACCAGTTTACTTATAGCAATCAGCCCCAGCATTTT
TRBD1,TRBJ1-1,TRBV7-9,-,CASSSLGQAEEAFF,TGTGCCAGCAGCTCCTTAGGACAGGCCGAGGAAGCTTTCTTT
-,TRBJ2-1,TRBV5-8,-,CASSLMDGFGDEQFF,TGTGCCAGCAGCTTGATGGATGGTTTCGGGGATGAGCAGTTCTTC
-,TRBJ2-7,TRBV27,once,CASSSPGYYEQYF,TGTGCCAGCAGTTCCCCCGGCTACTACGAGCAGTACTTC
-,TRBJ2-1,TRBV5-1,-,CASSPSASSYNEQFF,TGCGCCAGCAGCCCCTCTGCTAGCTCCTACAATGAGCAGTTCTTC
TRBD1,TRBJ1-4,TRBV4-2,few,CASSQGGQGAVDFNEKLFF,TGTGCCAGCAGCCAAGGTGGACAGGGGGCCGTAGATTTTAATGAAAAACTGTTTTTT
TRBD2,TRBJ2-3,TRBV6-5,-,CASSYIAGVADTQYF,TGTGCCAGCAGTTACATAGCGGGGGTTGCAGATACGCAGTATTTT